A single sample gave rise to the 26 T cell receptor beta chains below, sequenced in a study of early T cells in non-severe SARS-CoV-2 infection. Each CDR3 protein gets one entry after TCRdb re-called the 5' RACE reads with MiXCR. There are roughly 70,000 distinct CDR3 sequences in the sample; 20% to 25% occur only once, and 16% lies in the top ten. The material was whole blood, obtained at baseline. These receptors were collected from an adult who was a healthcare worker with PCR-confirmed SARS-CoV-2 infection or an uninfected control (not recorded which).

This clonotype was recorded many times. CDR3 region: CASSFLSTGLVLGNEQFF. CDR3 bases: TGTGCCAGCAGTTTCCTTTCAACCGGACTAGTTTTGGGGAATGAGCAGTTCTTC. The V gene is TRBV27, the J gene TRBJ2-1; TRBD2 matches 7 bases. Germline V gives CDR1 MNHEY, CDR2 SMNVEV (reference sequence). This CDR3 is built from 18 residues. The J segment lost 7 bases and the V segment lost 3 bases, leaving 18 bases of the junction unmatched.

This chain connects TRBV7-9 to TRBJ1-4, with 7 positions matching TRBD1. This CDR3 has 15 residues. Trimming removed 5 bases from V and 4 bases from J; junction bases left unmatched: 7. Germline CDR1 is SEHNR and CDR2 is FQNEAQ (reference sequence). In DNA, the CDR3 is TGTGCCAGCAGCGCCAGGGACAGTCTTAATGAAAAACTGTTTTTT. It is translated as CASSARDSLNEKLFF.

The chain links TRBV12-5 to TRBJ1-2; D remains ambiguous. Germline V gene sequence: CDR1 LGHNT, CDR2 FRNRAP. The CDR3 is 13 residues long. V shed 3 bases and J shed 8 bases, with 13 bases lying between them. CDR3 bases: TGTGCTAGTGGTTTTGGATACGGGGAAGGCTACACCTTC. Amino acids: CASGFGYGEGYTF.

This clonotype showed up just once. The rearrangement links TRBV4-1 to TRBJ2-7, with D maybe TRBD1 (5 bases). This CDR3 contains 12 residues. CDR1 MGHRA and CDR2 YSYEKL come from the germline V gene. Trimming removed 2 bases at V and 7 bases at J, with 9 bases between. The CDR3: CASSQTSGEQYF. The CDR3 DNA reads TGCGCCAGCAGCCAAACCTCAGGGGAGCAGTACTTC.

The chain is built from TRBV7-9 and TRBJ2-3; TRBD2 matches 10 bases. CDR3 length equals 15 residues. With V trimmed by 3 bases and J by 4 bases, 4 bases remained unmatched. Germline CDR1 is SEHNR and CDR2 is FQNEAQ (reference sequence). Here the CDR3 reads CASSFNSGGPDTQYF. The CDR3 region has the DNA TGTGCCAGCAGCTTCAATAGCGGGGGGCCAGATACGCAGTATTTT.

The chain joins TRBV4-1 to TRBJ2-1, with TRBD2 identical over 8 bases. After removal of 3 bases from V and 3 bases from J, the junction contained 4 bases not matched to a gene. The CDR3 length is 15 residues. Germline V gene lookup returns CDR1 MGHRA and CDR2 YSYEKL. CDR3 coding DNA: TGCGCCAGCAGCCACTCCGGGGGGGTCTACAATGAGCAGTTCTTC. The encoded protein is CASSHSGGVYNEQFF.

The rearrangement links TRBV3-1 to TRBJ2-5; perhaps TRBD1 as D (6 bases). The V gene lost 2 bases and the J gene lost 1 base, with 17 bases spanning the gap. The germline CDR1 and CDR2 sequences are LGHDT and YNNKEL (reference sequence). This CDR3 region has 17 residues. DNA of the CDR3: TGTGCCAGCAGCCAAATCTTCCGGACAGAGGCCCAAGAGACCCAGTACTTC. Translation gives CASSQIFRTEAQETQYF.

The chain carries TRBV5-1 and TRBJ2-7; no firm D call. The CDR3 runs 14 residues. V was shortened by 1 base and J by 3 bases, with 11 bases between the two germline ends. Germline values: CDR1 SGHRS, CDR2 YFSETQ. The CDR3: CASSLQGIGYEQYF. The CDR3 nucleotides are TGCGCCAGCAGCTTGCAAGGTATTGGCTACGAGCAGTACTTC.

In its sample, this clonotype was seen a few times. The chain couples TRBV30 to TRBJ1-5; maybe TRBD1 (6 bases). Trimming pared 2 bases from V and 4 bases from J, leaving 9 bases between. This CDR3 contains 13 residues. The germline V gene has CDR1 GTSNPN and CDR2 SVGIG (reference sequence). The CDR3 DNA sequence: TGTGCCTGGAGTCCAGGGGATAATCAGCCCCAGCATTTT. Amino acids: CAWSPGDNQPQHF.

The sample holds a few counts of this clonotype. This chain joins TRBV13 and TRBJ2-3, with no clear D. Germline CDR1 PRHDT, CDR2 FYEKMQ (reference sequence). Trimming pared 9 bases from V and 2 bases from J, leaving 12 bases between. CDR3 size: 13 residues. The CDR3 nucleotides are TGTGCCAGTGGACGGGTTCTCACAGATACGCAGTATTTT. Residues: CASGRVLTDTQYF. Drawing the rest from reference TRBV13 and TRBJ2-3, the complete variable domain is AAGVIQSPRHLIKEKRETATLKCYPIPRHDTVYWYQQGPGQDPQFLISFYEKMQSDKGSIPDRFSAQQFSDYHSELNMSSLELGDSALYFCASGRVLTDTQYFGPGTRLTVL.

This chain links TRBV6-2 or TRBV6-3 with TRBJ1-2; D remains ambiguous. This CDR3 spans 16 amino acids. The germline V and J ends were trimmed by 0 bases and 4 bases, with 15 bases remaining between them. In germline, CDR1 is MNHEY, CDR2 SVGEGT. CDR3 amino acids: CASSYSMDVAFYGYTF. CDR3 in DNA: TGTGCCAGCAGTTACTCCATGGACGTGGCTTTCTATGGCTACACCTTC.

This clonotype was seen a few times. The chain links TRBV7-2 to TRBJ1-1; no clear D gene. Germline loops: CDR1 SGHTA, CDR2 FQGNSA. The CDR3 spans 12 residues. The V end was cut by 4 bases, the J end by 5 bases, with 8 bases between. CDR3 protein: CASSSTRTEAFF. In DNA form, the CDR3 reads TGTGCCAGCAGCTCGACAAGGACTGAAGCTTTCTTT. Complete variable domain (other parts from reference TRBV7-2 and TRBJ1-1): GAGVSQSPSNKVTEKGKDVELRCDPISGHTALYWYRQSLGQGLEFLIYFQGNSAPDKSGLPSDRFSAERTGGSVSTLTIQRTQQEDSAVYLCASSSTRTEAFFGQGTRLTVV.

This chain joins TRBV5-1 and TRBJ1-1, with 7 positions matching TRBD1. The CDR3 spans 13 residues. Germline V lookup: CDR1 SGHRS, CDR2 YFSETQ. Germline trimming cut 7 bases from V and 2 bases from J; bases unmatched to any gene: 5. The CDR3 sequence is CASAQGGNTEAFF. CDR3 bases: TGCGCCAGCGCCCAGGGGGGCAACACTGAAGCTTTCTTT.

CDR3 bases: TGTGCCTGGGCCGCCCCGCCAAATCAGCCCCAGCATTTT. Its translation is CAWAAPPNQPQHF. This chain joins TRBV30 and TRBJ1-5, with D unclear. Deletions cut 5 bases from V and 4 bases from J, with 12 bases between. Germline CDR1 and CDR2: GTSNPN and SVGIG (reference sequence). This CDR3 spans 13 amino acids.

This clonotype was observed a few times. The chain joins TRBV20-1 to TRBJ2-5, with 8 bases matching TRBD2. V was pared by 6 bases and J by 1 base, with 1 base of the junction left unmatched. In germline, CDR1 is DFQATT, CDR2 SNEGSKA (reference sequence). The CDR3 is 12 amino acids. The CDR3 protein is CSALAGQETQYF. The CDR3 bases are TGCAGTGCCCTAGCGGGCCAAGAGACCCAGTACTTC.

This clonotype has just a few counts. In DNA, the CDR3 is TGTGCCAGCGAACAGGGACGTGGCTACACCTTC. Translated, it gives CASEQGRGYTF. This sequence joins TRBV5-8 and TRBJ1-2; D is possibly TRBD1 (6 bases). The germline V gene encodes CDR1 SGHTS and CDR2 YDEGEE. CDR3 size: 11 residues. V dropped 7 bases and J dropped 7 bases, with 11 bases sitting between them.

This clonotype was found a few times. The rearrangement uses TRBV14 and TRBJ2-3; weak D call: TRBD1 (5 bases). Germline V gene lookup returns CDR1 SGHDN and CDR2 FVKESK. Trimming stripped 4 bases from V and 2 bases from J, with 16 bases between. CDR3 length: 16 amino acids. CDR3: CASSLGSQGFTDTQYF. The DNA for the CDR3 is TGTGCCAGCAGCCTCGGCTCCCAGGGTTTCACAGATACGCAGTATTTT.

This clonotype occurred a few times. The rearrangement joins TRBV6-1 to TRBJ2-3; 11 nucleotides agree with TRBD1. V lost 6 bases, J lost 3 bases, and 2 bases stayed unmatched. CDR3 length: 14 amino acids. The germline CDR1 and CDR2 sequences are MNHNS and SASEGT. In DNA form, the CDR3 reads TGTGCCAGCAGGGACAGGGGGCTTACAGATACGCAGTATTTT. Amino acid sequence: CASRDRGLTDTQYF.

The chain combines TRBV4-1 with TRBJ2-3, with D possibly being TRBD1 or TRBD2 (6 bases each). V shed 6 bases and J shed 0 bases, with 13 bases lying between them. CDR1 MGHRA and CDR2 YSYEKL come from the germline V gene. The CDR3 runs to 15 residues. CDR3 in DNA: TGCGCCAGCAGAGGGGGGCCTCCTAGCACAGATACGCAGTATTTT. This encodes CASRGGPPSTDTQYF.

This clonotype was found a few times. The genes are TRBV7-9 and TRBJ2-7; no definite D call. With 5 bases removed from V and 1 base from J, the gap between germline ends came to 18 bases. Germline assignment: CDR1 SEHNR and CDR2 FQNEAQ (reference sequence). The CDR3 covers 16 residues. CDR3 amino acids: CASSPIGPDRSYEQYF. The CDR3 coding sequence is TGTGCCAGCAGCCCAATCGGACCCGACCGATCCTACGAGCAGTACTTC.

V usage is TRBV20-1 and J usage is TRBJ2-7; TRBD1 matches 8 bases. The junction had 16 bases not matched to a gene; V was cut back by 5 bases and J by 4 bases. CDR3 length: 16 amino acids. CDR1 is DFQATT and CDR2 is SNEGSKA in the germline V gene (reference sequence). Written as DNA, the CDR3 is TGCAGTGCTCTACCTACTCCGGGACAGGTTCCTTACGAGCAGTACTTC. Amino acid sequence: CSALPTPGQVPYEQYF.

The rearrangement uses TRBV10-3 and TRBJ2-3; no definite D call. Trimming removed 6 bases at V and 2 bases at J, with 12 bases between. Germline CDR1 and CDR2: ENHRY and SYGVKD. CDR3 length: 14 residues. Here the CDR3 reads CAIRDLGHTDTQYF. CDR3 nucleotide sequence: TGTGCCATCAGGGATTTAGGCCACACAGATACGCAGTATTTT.

This chain links TRBV5-1 with TRBJ2-5; no reliable D call. Trimming left V 0 bases short and J 5 bases short, with 14 bases between. The CDR3 extends over 15 amino acids. The germline V gene encodes CDR1 SGHRS and CDR2 YFSETQ. Written as DNA, the CDR3 is TGCGCCAGCAGCTTGGAATTTTGGGGTACTGAGACCCAGTACTTC. Protein: CASSLEFWGTETQYF.

This clonotype was recorded a few times. The rearrangement uses TRBV29-1 and TRBJ2-3; 7 bases agree with TRBD1. The CDR3 length is 14 residues. The germline CDR1 and CDR2 sequences are SQVTM and ANQGSEA. Trimming removed 4 bases from V and 6 bases from J; junction bases left unmatched: 10. CDR3: CSVGPRDRVDTQYF. The CDR3 DNA reads TGCAGCGTTGGGCCCCGGGACAGAGTGGATACGCAGTATTTT.

The V call is TRBV11-2, the J call TRBJ2-5; a possible D gene is TRBD2 (6 bases). V dropped 5 bases and J dropped 5 bases, with 15 bases sitting between them. The germline V gene has CDR1 SGHAT and CDR2 FQNNGV. The CDR3 sequence is 14 residues long. This CDR3 is CASSPGWRAETQYF. DNA for the CDR3: TGTGCCAGCAGCCCGGGATGGAGGGCGGAGACCCAGTACTTC.

The J gene is TRBJ1-1, the V gene TRBV2, with D hard to call. This CDR3 contains 13 residues. Germline values: CDR1 SNHLY, CDR2 FYNNEI. V was trimmed by 4 bases and J by 7 bases, leaving 13 bases between them. The CDR3 region is CASSVQKVIEAFF. Here the CDR3 DNA reads TGTGCCAGCAGTGTTCAGAAGGTTATTGAAGCTTTCTTT.